The 32 T cell receptor beta chains in this list originate from one sample, sequenced in a study of a mutant IDH1 vaccine in newly diagnosed glioma. Time point noted: week 35, safety follow-up. Each dose delivered 300 ug of mutant IDH1 20-mer peptide subcutaneously with imiquimod. No antigen has been assigned to these receptors. The protocol was immunoSEQ multiplex PCR, while the TCRdb copy is restricted to in-frame clones and leaves out a portion. The repertoire consists of 50,000 to 70,000 clones, with roughly 90% occurring once and the leading ten covering 1.6%. Here the sequenced sample was PBMCs, taken from a glioma patient whose treatment included an IDH1 peptide vaccine. Every receptor here comes from a man aged 35 to 55 with glioma.

The V and J genes are TRBV18 and TRBJ1-3; 7 bases line up with TRBD1. J lost 6 bases, V lost 5 bases, and 4 bases had no gene match. The CDR3 is made up of 13 amino acids. Germline V gene data show CDR1 as KGHSH and CDR2 as LQKENI. The CDR3 region has the DNA TGTGCCAGCTCAGTCGGGACAGCAAACACCATATATTTT. This sequence encodes CASSVGTANTIYF.

This clone showed up just a few times. The rearrangement uses TRBV13 and TRBJ1-3, with a possible D match to TRBD1 (6 bases). The CDR3 loop spans 15 amino acids. V was clipped by 4 bases and J by 1 base, with 11 bases between them. CDR1 and CDR2 (germline): PRHDT, FYEKMQ (reference sequence). The CDR3 DNA is TGTGCCAGCAGCTCACAGGGAGGATCTGGAAACACCATATATTTT. It yields the protein CASSSQGGSGNTIYF.

J is TRBJ1-1 and V is TRBV7-9; no clear D. The germline V gene encodes CDR1 SEHNR and CDR2 FQNEAQ (reference sequence). V lost 5 bases and J lost 8, with 9 bases in between. The CDR3 extends over 11 amino acids. The CDR3: CASSTNLEAFF. The CDR3 nucleotides read TGTGCCAGCAGCACTAATTTGGAAGCTTTCTTT.

The count of this clone is one. The CDR3 loop reads CASRTGQNNYGYTF. The CDR3 nucleotides are TGTGCCAGCAGGACTGGACAGAATAACTATGGCTACACCTTC. The chain couples TRBV27 to TRBJ1-2, with D perhaps matching TRBD1 (6 bases). The CDR3 contains 14 residues. The V gene lost 6 bases and the J gene lost 1 base, with 12 bases spanning the gap. Germline V gene lookup returns CDR1 MNHEY and CDR2 SMNVEV (reference sequence).

This clone qualifies as medium-sized. The chain couples TRBV6-5 to TRBJ2-1, with D unclear. Per the germline V gene, CDR1 is MNHEY and CDR2 is SVGAGI. Deletions cut 10 bases from V and 10 bases from J, with 14 bases between. The CDR3 runs to 11 residues. In DNA, the CDR3 is TGTGCCACCACAAGGAAAGGGGAGCAGTTCTTC. The encoded protein is CATTRKGEQFF.

The chain couples TRBV6-5 to TRBJ2-2; 14 nucleotides align to TRBD2. The V gene end was trimmed by 6 bases and the J gene end by 4 bases; junction bases not matched to a gene: 1. The CDR3 loop spans 15 amino acids. Germline values: CDR1 MNHEY, CDR2 SVGAGI. CDR3 sequence: CASSGLAGGTGELFF. Written as DNA, the CDR3 is TGTGCCAGCAGCGGACTAGCGGGAGGCACCGGGGAGCTGTTTTTT.

The chain combines TRBV25-1 with TRBJ2-7, with 7 bases lining up with TRBD2. V shed 5 bases and J 9 bases; nucleotides not matched to a gene: 4. The CDR3 has 11 amino acids. Per germline, CDR1 MGHDK and CDR2 SYGVNS. CDR3 sequence reads: CASSLRERQYF. DNA of the CDR3: TGTGCCAGCAGTCTGCGGGAGAGGCAGTACTTC.

CDR3 protein: CASSPSNSYEQYF. DNA for the CDR3: TGTGCCAGCAGCCCTTCAAATTCCTACGAGCAGTACTTC. V and J are TRBV11-3 and TRBJ2-7; D remains unclear. The CDR3 totals 13 residues. CDR1 and CDR2 (germline): SGHNT, YENEEA. The V and J ends lost 5 bases and 1 base respectively, with 9 bases between them.

The rearrangement joins TRBV7-6 to TRBJ1-1; D is possibly TRBD1 (6 bases). Germline-derived CDR1 and CDR2 are SGHVS and FNYEAQ. CDR3 length: 15 residues. Trimming shortened V by 5 bases and J by 8 bases, and 21 bases separated the two germline ends. CDR3 in amino acids: CASSRGAGRTLEAFF. The CDR3, as DNA: TGTGCCAGCAGCCGGGGGGCAGGAAGAACACTAGAAGCTTTCTTT.

The rearrangement links TRBV9 to TRBJ2-5, with TRBD1 as a possible D gene (6 bases). The CDR3 has 14 amino acids. The V and J ends lost 0 bases and 2 bases respectively, with 8 bases between them. Germline CDR1 is SGDLS and CDR2 is YYNGEE. CDR3 sequence: CASSVEDRQETQYF. The CDR3 DNA is TGTGCCAGCAGCGTAGAGGACAGACAAGAGACCCAGTACTTC.

The chain uses TRBV19 and TRBJ1-2; no firm D call. This CDR3 is 13 amino acids long. Germline lookup yields CDR1 LNHDA and CDR2 SQIVND (reference sequence). Between the trimmed V and J ends, which lost 3 bases and 7 bases, there was a span of 12 bases. Here the CDR3 DNA reads TGTGCCAGTAGTATTCGGACCCCCTCTGGCTACACCTTC. Translating it yields CASSIRTPSGYTF.

V is TRBV5-6 and J is TRBJ1-5, with a possible D match to TRBD1 (5 bases). The CDR3 runs to 14 residues. The germline V gene has CDR1 SGHDT and CDR2 YYEEEE. The V gene lost 2 bases and the J gene lost 6 bases, with 12 bases spanning the gap. In nucleotides, the CDR3 is TGTGCCAGCAGCTTTATGCAGGGAAGTCAGCCCCAGCATTTT. This translates into CASSFMQGSQPQHF. Combining the CDR3 with reference TRBV5-6 and TRBJ1-5 gives the whole variable domain DAGVTQSPTHLIKTRGQQVTLRCSPKSGHDTVSWYQQALGQGPQFIFQYYEEEERQRGNFPDRFSGHQFPNYSSELNVNALLLGDSALYLCASSFMQGSQPQHFGDGTRLSIL.

The V gene is TRBV12-5, the J gene TRBJ1-2; TRBD1 is a possible D gene (5 bases). This CDR3 has 13 amino acids. V lost 5 bases and J 2 bases, leaving 9 bases between the germline ends. The germline V gene has CDR1 LGHNT and CDR2 FRNRAP. The CDR3 reads CASGRGGNYGYTF. In nucleotides, the CDR3 is TGTGCTAGTGGTAGGGGAGGGAACTATGGCTACACCTTC. Full variable domain (remainder filled in from reference TRBV12-5 and TRBJ1-2): DARVTQTPRHKVTEMGQEVTMRCQPILGHNTVFWYRQTMMQGLELLAYFRNRAPLDDSGMPKDRFSAEMPDATLATLKIQPSEPRDSAVYFCASGRGGNYGYTFGSGTRLTVV.

This clone is a singleton in its sample. V usage is TRBV2 and J usage is TRBJ2-2; 8 bases map to TRBD2. J lost 7 bases, V lost 2 bases, and 6 bases had no gene match. This CDR3 spans 15 amino acids. Germline V lookup: CDR1 SNHLY, CDR2 FYNNEI. CDR3 bases: TGTGCCAGCAGTGAAAGGGCTCGGGGGGGCGGGGAGCTGTTTTTT. This sequence encodes CASSERARGGGELFF.

This CDR3 reads CASSQDQGRVQKEQFF. The CDR3 DNA sequence: TGCGCCAGCAGCCAAGATCAAGGTAGAGTTCAAAAGGAGCAGTTCTTC. This chain connects TRBV4-3 to TRBJ2-1; D unresolved. Trimming cost V 0 bases and J 10 bases, with 19 bases left between them. Germline values: CDR1 LGHNA, CDR2 YSLEER. The CDR3 consists of 16 residues.

The chain is built from TRBV27 and TRBJ2-2; D call uncertain. The CDR3 runs 12 residues. Between the trimmed V and J ends, which lost 6 bases and 8 bases, there was a span of 10 bases. The germline CDR1 and CDR2 sequences are MNHEY and SMNVEV (reference sequence). The CDR3, as DNA: TGTGCCAGCAGCCAACCCCATGGGGAGCTGTTTTTT. This sequence encodes CASSQPHGELFF.

The rearrangement uses TRBV18 and TRBJ2-7; D not certain. The CDR3 runs to 15 residues. With 3 bases removed from V and 0 bases from J, the gap between germline ends came to 12 bases. Germline V gives CDR1 KGHSH, CDR2 LQKENI. The CDR3 protein is CASSPRTVNSYEQYF. The CDR3 region has the DNA TGTGCCAGCTCACCTAGGACGGTTAACTCCTACGAGCAGTACTTC. Full variable domain (remainder filled in from reference TRBV18 and TRBJ2-7): NAGVMQNPRHLVRRRGQEARLRCSPMKGHSHVYWYRQLPEEGLKFMVYLQKENIIDESGMPKERFSAEFPKEGPSILRIQQVVRGDSAAYFCASSPRTVNSYEQYFGPGTRLTVT.

Note on this clone: Additional DNA sequences in this sample encode the identical CDR3. The rearrangement uses TRBV6-5 and TRBJ1-5; 7 nucleotides align to TRBD1. This CDR3 is built from 13 residues. The J segment lost 7 bases and the V segment lost 5 bases, leaving 5 bases of the junction unmatched. CDR1 and CDR2 (germline): MNHEY, SVGAGI. CDR3 in DNA: TGTGCCAGCAGTCGACAGGGAGGCCAGCCCCAGCATTTT. As protein: CASSRQGGQPQHF.

V gene TRBV19 combines with J gene TRBJ2-7; possibly TRBD1 for D (5 bases). Germline loops: CDR1 LNHDA, CDR2 SQIVND (reference sequence). The CDR3 covers 12 residues. Trimming shortened V by 6 bases and J by 2 bases, and 8 bases separated the two germline ends. The CDR3 loop reads CASRGPTYEQYF. The CDR3 nucleotides read TGTGCCAGTAGGGGGCCGACCTACGAGCAGTACTTC.

The rearrangement uses TRBV7-2 and TRBJ1-2, with a tentative D call TRBD1 (5 bases). Looked up from germline, CDR1 is SGHTA and CDR2 is FQGNSA. With 5 bases removed from V and 6 bases from J, the gap between germline ends came to 13 bases. CDR3 length: 13 amino acids. CDR3 sequence reads: CASSLGGWNGYTF. The CDR3 DNA is TGTGCCAGCAGCCTCGGGGGATGGAATGGCTACACCTTC.

The gene calls are TRBV7-2 and TRBJ1-3; D is uncertain. The CDR3 extends over 12 amino acids. Germline values: CDR1 SGHTA, CDR2 FQGNSA. V lost 6 bases and J lost 6, with 9 bases in between. The CDR3 DNA reads TGTGCCAGCAGACCACAGCCAAACACCATATATTTT. This sequence encodes CASRPQPNTIYF.

The chain's CDR3 is CASSDYGTGYEKLFF. The CDR3 bases are TGTGCCAGCAGTGATTATGGGACAGGATATGAAAAACTGTTTTTT. The J gene is TRBJ1-4, the V gene TRBV25-1, with 8 bases identical to TRBD1. The trim removed 3 bases at V and 6 bases at J, leaving 6 bases unmatched. The CDR3 has 15 amino acids. Germline lookup yields CDR1 MGHDK and CDR2 SYGVNS.

The V and J genes are TRBV6-5 and TRBJ1-1; the D gene is possibly TRBD1 (5 bases). Germline V gives CDR1 MNHEY, CDR2 SVGAGI. V was pared by 2 bases and J by 6 bases, with 13 bases between. The CDR3 is 14 residues long. The CDR3 region has the DNA TGTGCCAGCAGTTACAGGCAGGGTGCGGCTGAAGCTTTCTTT. As protein: CASSYRQGAAEAFF.

The chain combines TRBV5-1 with TRBJ1-4, with a possible D match to TRBD1 (6 bases). V was clipped by 2 bases and J by 2 bases, with 10 bases between them. This CDR3 has 15 residues. Germline assignment: CDR1 SGHRS and CDR2 YFSETQ. In DNA, the CDR3 is TGCGCCAGCAGCTTCTTCGGACAGACTAATGAAAAACTGTTTTTT. The encoded protein is CASSFFGQTNEKLFF.

The chain combines TRBV5-6 with TRBJ2-3; D possibly corresponds to TRBD2 (6 bases). The germline CDR1 and CDR2 sequences are SGHDT and YYEEEE. The V gene lost 2 bases and the J gene lost 2 bases, with 12 bases spanning the gap. The CDR3 is made up of 15 amino acids. This CDR3 reads CASSLLAVITDTQYF. The CDR3 DNA follows: TGTGCCAGCAGCTTACTAGCAGTTATCACAGATACGCAGTATTTT.

The chain recombines TRBV2 with TRBJ2-1, with 12 bases matching TRBD2. The J segment lost 6 bases and the V segment lost 6 bases, leaving 6 bases of the junction unmatched. Per germline, CDR1 SNHLY and CDR2 FYNNEI. The CDR3 runs to 15 residues. The CDR3 sequence: CASRVWGLAGNEQFF. CDR3 bases: TGTGCCAGCAGGGTATGGGGACTAGCGGGCAATGAGCAGTTCTTC.

The J gene is TRBJ2-3, the V gene TRBV21-1. TRBV21-1 is classified as a pseudogene. The CDR3 spans 13 residues. CDR3 in amino acids: CASSKESTDTQYF. The CDR3 DNA sequence: TGTGCCAGCAGCAAAGAGTCCACAGATACGCAGTATTTT.

Here the CDR3 DNA reads TGTGCCAGCAGCAATGGCGGGAGGTCCGATCAGCCCCAGCATTTT. Translated: CASSNGGRSDQPQHF. V usage is TRBV21-1 and J usage is TRBJ1-5. TRBV21-1 constitutes a pseudogene. CDR3 size: 15 residues.

V usage is TRBV7-2 and J usage is TRBJ1-1, with D unclear. The CDR3 is 14 amino acids. Trimming removed 2 bases at V and 1 base at J, with 8 bases between. Germline-derived CDR1 and CDR2 are SGHTA and FQGNSA. The CDR3 nucleotides read TGTGCCAGCAGCTTATACGGGTCGAACACTGAAGCTTTCTTT. This codes for CASSLYGSNTEAFF. Combining the CDR3 with reference TRBV7-2 and TRBJ1-1 gives the whole variable domain GAGVSQSPSNKVTEKGKDVELRCDPISGHTALYWYRQSLGQGLEFLIYFQGNSAPDKSGLPSDRFSAERTGGSVSTLTIQRTQQEDSAVYLCASSLYGSNTEAFFGQGTRLTVV.

Only one count was recorded for this clone. The gene calls are TRBV5-1 and TRBJ2-1; D might be TRBD2 (7 bases). This CDR3 contains 14 residues. The germline V gene encodes CDR1 SGHRS and CDR2 YFSETQ. Deletions cut 10 bases from V and 0 bases from J, with 14 bases between. DNA of the CDR3: TGCGCCTGCCGGGGGGCCAGCTCCTACAATGAGCAGTTCTTC. It translates to CACRGASSYNEQFF.

The V gene is TRBV18, the J gene TRBJ1-4; D unclear. Trimming pared 3 bases from V and 8 bases from J, leaving 10 bases between. This CDR3 region has 13 residues. The germline V gene has CDR1 KGHSH and CDR2 LQKENI. CDR3 sequence: CASSPTRAEKLFF. The CDR3 nucleotides read TGTGCCAGCTCACCGACGAGGGCAGAAAAACTGTTTTTT. The full variable domain, with the rest looked up from reference TRBV18 and TRBJ1-4, is NAGVMQNPRHLVRRRGQEARLRCSPMKGHSHVYWYRQLPEEGLKFMVYLQKENIIDESGMPKERFSAEFPKEGPSILRIQQVVRGDSAAYFCASSPTRAEKLFFGSGTQLSVL.

The rearrangement links TRBV2 to TRBJ2-2; D remains unclear. V lost 8 bases, J lost 6 bases, and 13 bases lay in between. The CDR3 is 13 amino acids. Germline V gene sequence: CDR1 SNHLY, CDR2 FYNNEI. CDR3 in amino acids: CASVKARAGELFF. For the CDR3, the DNA is TGTGCCAGCGTGAAGGCACGGGCCGGGGAGCTGTTTTTT.